This is a list of T cell receptor beta chains from one sample in a study of blood T cells in healthy people across ages. TCRdb passed the 5' RACE reads through MiXCR, listing each CDR3 protein once. The table shows some 1.5 million distinct CDR3 sequences, with roughly 43% occurring only once. Source material: blood. The origin of the receptors is a woman in her late teens or twenties in good health. Both conserved end residues are part of each CDR3. A D gene is named only where the DNA matches it firmly. Only some rows state a clone size, as once, few, many or a class for expanded clones.

TRBV20-1	NA	TRBJ1-1	few	TGCAGTGCTAGAAACGGACTCGGACGGACTGAAGCTTTCTTT	CSARNGLGRTEAFF
TRBV2	NA	TRBJ1-2	NA	TGTGCCAGCACGGGCTCTGGCTACACCTTC	CASTGSGYTF
TRBV6-2/TRBV6-3	TRBD2	TRBJ2-1	once	TGTGCCAGCAGGCCCGGGACTAGCCCTGTCAATGAGCAGTTCTTC	CASRPGTSPVNEQFF
TRBV7-2	NA	TRBJ2-1	few	TGTGCCAGCAGCTTAGGTGGCACATTAAATGAGCAGTTCTTC	CASSLGGTLNEQFF
TRBV20-1	TRBD1	TRBJ1-4	few	TGCAGTGCTAGCAAACCCGGGACAGGGAAAGAAAAACTGTTTTTT	CSASKPGTGKEKLFF
TRBV15	NA	TRBJ1-2	few	TGTGCCACCAGCATTGGACAGAAACTCTACACCTTC	CATSIGQKLYTF
TRBV20-1	NA	TRBJ2-5	few	TGCAGTGCTAGTTTAGTTCAAGAGACCCAGTACTTC	CSASLVQETQYF
TRBV29-1	TRBD1	TRBJ1-2	NA	TGCAATGGACAGGGGGCAGATGGCTACACCTTC	CNGQGADGYTF
TRBV7-9	NA	TRBJ1-2	many	TGTGCCAGCAGCTTACAGACAGCTAACTATGGCTACACCTTC	CASSLQTANYGYTF
TRBV15	NA	TRBJ2-3	few	TGTGCCACCAGCAGAGATGAGGGGACGCAGTATTTT	CATSRDEGTQYF
TRBV7-2	NA	TRBJ1-4	few	TGTGCCAGCAGCCAGATCAGGGGACCTAATGAAAAACTGTTTTTT	CASSQIRGPNEKLFF
TRBV9	NA	TRBJ2-1	NA	TGTGCCAGCAGCGTAGACAGATCCTACAATGAGCAGTTCTTC	CASSVDRSYNEQFF
TRBV4-1	NA	TRBJ1-1	many	TGCGCCAGCAGCCAAGGGGAGACTGAAGCTTTCTTT	CASSQGETEAFF
TRBV4-1	TRBD2	TRBJ2-2	NA	TGCGCCAGCAGCCGACGTATTAGCGGGGGGGCCGGTCCCGGGGAGCTGTTTTTT	CASSRRISGGAGPGELFF
TRBV12-3/TRBV12-4	TRBD1	TRBJ1-2	many	TGTGCCAGCAGTTTAGACAGGGGAAAGAATGGCTACACCTTC	CASSLDRGKNGYTF